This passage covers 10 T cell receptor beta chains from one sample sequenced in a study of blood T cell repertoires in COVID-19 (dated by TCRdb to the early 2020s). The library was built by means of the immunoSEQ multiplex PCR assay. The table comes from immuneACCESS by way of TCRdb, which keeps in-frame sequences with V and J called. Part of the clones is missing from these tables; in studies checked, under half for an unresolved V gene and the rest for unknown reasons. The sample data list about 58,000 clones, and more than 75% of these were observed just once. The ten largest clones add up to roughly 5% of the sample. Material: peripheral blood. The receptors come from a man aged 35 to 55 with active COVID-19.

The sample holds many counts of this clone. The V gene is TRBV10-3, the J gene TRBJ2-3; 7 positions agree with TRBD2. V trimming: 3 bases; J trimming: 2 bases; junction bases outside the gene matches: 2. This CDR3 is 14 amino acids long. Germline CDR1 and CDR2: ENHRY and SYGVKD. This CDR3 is CAISDLADTDTQYF. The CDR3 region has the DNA TGTGCCATCAGTGACCTAGCGGACACAGATACGCAGTATTTT.

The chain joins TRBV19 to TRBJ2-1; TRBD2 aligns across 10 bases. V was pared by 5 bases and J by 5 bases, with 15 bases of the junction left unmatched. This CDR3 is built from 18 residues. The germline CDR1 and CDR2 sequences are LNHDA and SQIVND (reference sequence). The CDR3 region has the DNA TGTGCCAGTAGTTCCGGCTTAGCGGGAGGAAGAAACGACAATGAGCAGTTCTTC. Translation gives CASSSGLAGGRNDNEQFF.

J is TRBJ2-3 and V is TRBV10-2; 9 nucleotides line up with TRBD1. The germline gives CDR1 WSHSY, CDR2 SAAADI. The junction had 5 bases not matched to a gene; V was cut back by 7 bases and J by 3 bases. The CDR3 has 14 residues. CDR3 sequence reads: CASTTGGGTDTQYF. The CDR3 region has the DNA TGCGCCAGCACTACAGGGGGCGGAACAGATACGCAGTATTTT.

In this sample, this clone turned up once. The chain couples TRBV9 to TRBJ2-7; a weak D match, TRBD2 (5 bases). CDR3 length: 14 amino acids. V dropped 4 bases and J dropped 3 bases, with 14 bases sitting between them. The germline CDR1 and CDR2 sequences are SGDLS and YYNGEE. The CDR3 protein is CASSPLSVDYEQYF. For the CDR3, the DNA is TGTGCCAGCAGCCCCCTTAGCGTCGACTACGAGCAGTACTTC.

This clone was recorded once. Here the CDR3 DNA reads TGTGCCAGCAGTCCTAGCGGGAGTTCCTACGAGCAGTACTTC. Protein sequence: CASSPSGSSYEQYF. The rearrangement links TRBV7-9 to TRBJ2-7; 10 bases agree with TRBD2. Germline V lookup: CDR1 SEHNR, CDR2 FQNEAQ (reference sequence). V was pared by 6 bases and J by 1 base, with 3 bases of the junction left unmatched. The CDR3 runs 14 residues.

CDR3 nucleotide sequence: TGTGCCAGCAGCTTGGCCCCAGGGATCTCCTACGAGCAGTACTTC. Amino acids: CASSLAPGISYEQYF. The chain combines TRBV5-4 with TRBJ2-7; D may be TRBD1 (5 bases). Trimming removed 0 bases at V and 0 bases at J, with 10 bases between. Per the germline V gene, CDR1 is SGHNT and CDR2 is YYREEE (reference sequence). This CDR3 is built from 15 residues.

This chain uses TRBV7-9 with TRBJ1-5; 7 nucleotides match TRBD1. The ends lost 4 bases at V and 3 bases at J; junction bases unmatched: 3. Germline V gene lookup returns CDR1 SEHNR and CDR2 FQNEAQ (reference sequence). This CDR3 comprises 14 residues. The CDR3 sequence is CASSSDRANQPQHF. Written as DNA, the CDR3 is TGTGCCAGCAGCTCCGACAGGGCCAATCAGCCCCAGCATTTT.

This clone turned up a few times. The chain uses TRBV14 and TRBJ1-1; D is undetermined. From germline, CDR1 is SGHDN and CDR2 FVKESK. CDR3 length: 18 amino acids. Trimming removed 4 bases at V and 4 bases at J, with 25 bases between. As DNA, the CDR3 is TGTGCCAGCAGCCGAAGATCGGGAGGGCACCGATGGGCCACTGAAGCTTTCTTT. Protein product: CASSRRSGGHRWATEAFF.

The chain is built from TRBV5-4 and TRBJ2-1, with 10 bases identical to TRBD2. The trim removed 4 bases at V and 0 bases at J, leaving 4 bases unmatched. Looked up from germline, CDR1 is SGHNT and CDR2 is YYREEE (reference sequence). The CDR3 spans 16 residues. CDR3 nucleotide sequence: TGTGCCAGCAGCGGTAGCGGGAGGTTCTCCTACAATGAGCAGTTCTTC. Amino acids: CASSGSGRFSYNEQFF.

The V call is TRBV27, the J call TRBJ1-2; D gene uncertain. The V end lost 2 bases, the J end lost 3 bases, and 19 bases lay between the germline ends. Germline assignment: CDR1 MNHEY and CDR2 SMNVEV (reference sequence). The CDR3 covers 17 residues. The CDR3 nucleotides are TGTGCCAGCAGTTTAGCCGGGGAAGTCCGCTATCACTATGGCTACACCTTC. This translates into CASSLAGEVRYHYGYTF.